A single sample is the source of the 23 T cell receptor beta chains below, sequenced in a study of shared clonotypes between healthy human individuals (TCRdb year 2020). Library preparation employed the immunoSEQ multiplex PCR assay. The source is immuneACCESS, and TCRdb retained only in-frame sequences with V and J called. Part of the clones is not carried over; for the studies checked, unresolved V genes explain less than half of this, and the remainder is unexplained. This sample lists over 850,000 clones; 70% to 80% were detected once. The ten largest clones represent more than 0.55% of the sample. The sample was memory CD4+ T cells from PBMCs. The cell subset or site label, as the study defines it: CD45RA-negative fraction. These receptors came from a man between 18 and 29 years old in good health. Some clones in this sample may be carry-over from other donors' samples.

The CDR3 sequence: CASSPTQGAGETQYF. CDR3 nucleotides: TGTGCCAGCTCACCGACTCAGGGGGCAGGGGAGACCCAGTACTTC. The chain has TRBV18 and TRBJ2-5, with TRBD1 identical over 8 bases. Germline CDR1 reads KGHSH; CDR2 reads LQKENI. The CDR3 has 15 residues. V shed 3 bases and J 5 bases; nucleotides not matched to a gene: 8.

V usage is TRBV15 and J usage is TRBJ1-5, with unresolved D. Trimming left V 1 base short and J 7 bases short, with 11 bases between. Germline loops: CDR1 LNHNV, CDR2 YYDKDF (reference sequence). This CDR3 is built from 14 residues. CDR3 nucleotides: TGTGCCACCAGCAGAGTGGCGACGGGACAGCCCCAGCATTTT. Its protein is CATSRVATGQPQHF.

This clone appeared once. V is TRBV28 and J is TRBJ2-1; TRBD2 matches 7 bases. The germline gives CDR1 MDHEN, CDR2 SYDVKM. CDR3 length: 15 amino acids. Unmatched junction bases numbered 9, after V lost 5 bases and J lost 5 bases. The CDR3 spells CASSKVSGWDNEQFF. The DNA of the CDR3 is TGTGCCAGCAGTAAGGTTAGCGGGTGGGACAATGAGCAGTTCTTC.

Comments on this clone: Other DNA sequences of this sample code for an identical CDR3. The chain joins TRBV28 to TRBJ2-7; the D gene could be TRBD1 or TRBD2 (5 bases each). Per germline, CDR1 MDHEN and CDR2 SYDVKM. The V gene lost 5 bases and the J gene lost 0 bases, with 11 bases spanning the gap. The CDR3 has 14 residues. The CDR3 coding sequence is TGTGCCAGCAGTCGGGGCGGCAGCTCCTACGAGCAGTACTTC. As protein: CASSRGGSSYEQYF.

The J gene is TRBJ2-4, the V gene TRBV19; TRBD1 agrees at 11 bases. CDR3 length equals 16 residues. V was pared by 7 bases and J by 8 bases, with 13 bases of the junction left unmatched. The germline CDR1 and CDR2 sequences are LNHDA and SQIVND (reference sequence). The CDR3 DNA reads as TGTGCCAGTACCCCGGGGGGACAGGGGGATATATACATTCAGTACTTC. This sequence encodes CASTPGGQGDIYIQYF.

This rearrangement joins TRBV18 to TRBJ2-6; 13 bases align to TRBD2. From germline, CDR1 is KGHSH and CDR2 LQKENI. Trimming took 4 bases from V and 1 from J; bases not matched to a gene: 7. The CDR3 extends over 19 amino acids. CDR3 sequence (DNA): TGTGCCAGCTCACAGGGACTAGCGGGACCGTTATCTGGGGCCAACGTCCTGACTTTC. The encoded protein is CASSQGLAGPLSGANVLTF.

This clone was recorded at least ten times. The rearrangement joins TRBV7-9 to TRBJ2-7; D may match TRBD1 or TRBD2 (6 bases each). Germline CDR1 reads SEHNR; CDR2 reads FQNEAQ (reference sequence). CDR3 length: 16 amino acids. Trimming left V 0 bases short and J 6 bases short, with 18 bases between. CDR3 nucleotides: TGTGCCAGCAGCTTAGCGGCTCCGGGGGCGACGAGCGAGCAGTACTTC. The encoded protein is CASSLAAPGATSEQYF.

This rearrangement joins TRBV18 to TRBJ1-2, with D unclear. Germline assignment: CDR1 KGHSH and CDR2 LQKENI. The CDR3 is 12 residues long. V was cut by 1 base and J by 10 bases, with 10 bases left in between. The CDR3 is CASSPQTPLYTF. The CDR3 DNA reads as TGTGCCAGCTCACCACAGACACCCCTCTACACCTTC.

This chain joins TRBV6-5 and TRBJ1-5, with D possibly being TRBD1 (5 bases). The ends were cut back, 7 bases at V and 7 bases at J, with 14 bases in the middle. CDR3 size: 13 residues. The germline V gene encodes CDR1 MNHEY and CDR2 SVGAGI. Here the CDR3 DNA reads TGTGCCAGCACCACGGGCCGGGGGCAGCCCCAGCATTTT. Encoded protein: CASTTGRGQPQHF.

This sequence joins TRBV19 and TRBJ1-2; D is undetermined. The CDR3 is 14 residues long. The V end was cut by 0 bases, the J end by 3 bases, with 8 bases between. Germline lookup yields CDR1 LNHDA and CDR2 SQIVND (reference sequence). CDR3 coding DNA: TGTGCCAGTAGTATAGATCTATGGTACTATGGCTACACCTTC. Amino acids: CASSIDLWYYGYTF.

This clone has a single count. The CDR3 DNA is TGTGCCAGCTCACCGGGGGGGGACATGTCCTACGAGCAGTACTTC. Residues: CASSPGGDMSYEQYF. J is TRBJ2-7 and V is TRBV18, with D possibly TRBD2 on 7 matching bases. The CDR3 has 15 amino acids. Trimming stripped 3 bases from V and 1 base from J, with 13 bases between. Germline CDR1 is KGHSH and CDR2 is LQKENI. The full variable domain, in which reference TRBV18 and TRBJ2-7 provide the parts outside the CDR3, is NAGVMQNPRHLVRRRGQEARLRCSPMKGHSHVYWYRQLPEEGLKFMVYLQKENIIDESGMPKERFSAEFPKEGPSILRIQQVVRGDSAAYFCASSPGGDMSYEQYFGPGTRLTVT.

This clone was recorded once. The chain couples TRBV4-2 to TRBJ2-7, with TRBD2 matching 10 bases. CDR1 LGHNA and CDR2 YNFKEQ come from the germline V gene. J gave up 3 bases and V 0 bases, and 8 bases lay outside the gene matches. CDR3 size: 17 residues. This CDR3 is CASSQEVAGGGVYEQYF. In nucleotides, the CDR3 is TGTGCCAGCAGCCAAGAGGTAGCGGGAGGTGGGGTCTACGAGCAGTACTTC.

The gene calls are TRBV6-1 and TRBJ2-2, with 8 positions matching TRBD1. Unmatched junction bases numbered 3, after V lost 3 bases and J lost 6 bases. Germline values: CDR1 MNHNS, CDR2 SASEGT. This CDR3 has 14 amino acids. The DNA for the CDR3 is TGTGCCAGCAGTGAGACAGGGGTAGCCGGGGAGCTGTTTTTT. Its translation: CASSETGVAGELFF.

The V gene is TRBV29-1, the J gene TRBJ1-2; D unclear. This CDR3 is built from 12 residues. Trimming cost V 3 bases and J 4 bases, with 9 bases left between them. Looked up from germline, CDR1 is SQVTM and CDR2 is ANQGSEA. The CDR3 is CSVEMPGYGYTF. The CDR3 DNA follows: TGCAGCGTTGAGATGCCGGGCTATGGCTACACCTTC.

The chain is built from TRBV30 and TRBJ2-2; TRBD1 is a possible D gene (5 bases). This CDR3 is built from 14 residues. Per the germline V gene, CDR1 is GTSNPN and CDR2 is SVGIG (reference sequence). Trimming stripped 3 bases from V and 2 bases from J, with 10 bases between. The CDR3 DNA sequence: TGTGCCTGGAGGACAGATACAAACACCGGGGAGCTGTTTTTT. It specifies CAWRTDTNTGELFF.

About this clone itself: The sample contains more than one DNA sequence encoding this CDR3. The chain recombines TRBV30 with TRBJ1-5; TRBD1 matches 7 bases. J gave up 7 bases and V 1 base, and 4 bases lay outside the gene matches. There are 13 residues in the CDR3. CDR1 is GTSNPN, CDR2 SVGIG, per germline (reference sequence). The CDR3 region has the DNA TGTGCCTGGAGTGGCCAGGGGGACCAGCCCCAGCATTTT. Amino acid sequence: CAWSGQGDQPQHF.

CDR3 sequence reads: CATPGLSTDTQYF. The CDR3, as DNA: TGTGCCACACCGGGACTCAGCACAGATACGCAGTATTTT. The V call is TRBV6-1, the J call TRBJ2-3; a possible D gene is TRBD2 (6 bases). CDR1 is MNHNS and CDR2 is SASEGT in the germline V gene. This CDR3 region has 13 residues. V was shortened by 10 bases and J by 0 bases, with 11 bases between the two germline ends.

J is TRBJ2-3 and V is TRBV9; D ambiguous. V was cut by 1 base and J by 2 bases, with 8 bases left in between. This CDR3 contains 14 residues. Germline CDR1 reads SGDLS; CDR2 reads YYNGEE. The CDR3, as DNA: TGTGCCAGCAGCGTATCGCCCTTCACAGATACGCAGTATTTT. Residues: CASSVSPFTDTQYF.

The rearrangement links TRBV5-5 to TRBJ1-5, with 10 bases that match TRBD1. In germline, CDR1 is SGHKS, CDR2 YYEKEE (reference sequence). V lost 4 bases, J lost 2 bases, and 3 bases stayed unmatched. The CDR3 totals 15 residues. The CDR3 DNA follows: TGTGCCAGCAGCGTAGGGACAGGGGGCAATCAGCCCCAGCATTTT. Protein product: CASSVGTGGNQPQHF.

J is TRBJ1-4 and V is TRBV28, with 8 bases that match TRBD1. V gave up 11 bases and J gave up 8 bases; unmatched junction bases: 16. Germline loops: CDR1 MDHEN, CDR2 SYDVKM. The CDR3 contains 15 residues. CDR3 in amino acids: CAVGETGAPREKLFF. CDR3 nucleotides: TGTGCCGTTGGTGAGACAGGGGCCCCCCGGGAAAAACTGTTTTTT.

The genes are TRBV2 and TRBJ2-3; TRBD2 might be the D (5 bases). V was shortened by 6 bases and J by 8 bases, with 15 bases between the two germline ends. The CDR3 consists of 13 residues. The germline V gene has CDR1 SNHLY and CDR2 FYNNEI. The DNA of the CDR3 is TGTGCCAGCAGGGCGGGCACCACCGGTACGCAGTATTTT. This gives the protein CASRAGTTGTQYF. The complete variable domain, with remaining parts taken from reference TRBV2 and TRBJ2-3, reads EPEVTQTPSHQVTQMGQEVILRCVPISNHLYFYWYRQILGQKVEFLVSFYNNEISEKSEIFDDQFSVERPDGSNFTLKIRSTKLEDSAMYFCASRAGTTGTQYFGPGTRLTVL.

V and J are TRBV6-5 and TRBJ2-6; D not resolved. The CDR3 is 15 residues long. Germline V CDR1 and CDR2: MNHEY, SVGAGI. V was cut by 6 bases and J by 0 bases, with 9 bases left in between. DNA for the CDR3: TGTGCCAGCAGCCGTCAGAGCTCTGGGGCCAACGTCCTGACTTTC. This sequence encodes CASSRQSSGANVLTF.

The chain combines TRBV18 with TRBJ2-7, with D possibly TRBD2 on 7 matching bases. CDR3 size: 15 residues. Germline V CDR1 and CDR2: KGHSH, LQKENI. With 0 bases removed from V and 2 bases from J, the gap between germline ends came to 11 bases. CDR3 sequence: CASSPPGGGAYEQYF. CDR3 nucleotides: TGTGCCAGCTCACCACCCGGCGGGGGCGCCTACGAGCAGTACTTC.